This T cell receptor beta chain was observed in a study of cytomegalovirus exposure and HLA in healthy donors. Data came from immunoSEQ multiplex PCR; TCRdb stores just in-frame clones and leaves some out. The data show roughly 150,000 clones, with around nine tenths seen just once and approximately 3.1% held by the top ten. CDR3 length equals 14 residues. V shed 4 bases and J shed 6 bases, with 16 bases lying between them. Germline V gives CDR1 SGHRS, CDR2 YFSETQ. Sequencing was performed on PBMCs. The chain has TRBV5-1 and TRBJ1-2, with D possibly being TRBD1 (5 bases). This TCR was sampled from a man younger than 35 in good health and CMV-seronegative. The CDR3 reads CASSRAGLVDGYTF. The CDR3 DNA sequence: TGCGCCAGCAGCCGGGCAGGGCTCGTAGATGGCTACACCTTC. Filled out from reference TRBV5-1 and TRBJ1-2, the complete variable domain reads KAGVTQTPRYLIKTRGQQVTLSCSPISGHRSVSWYQQTPGQGLQFLFEYFSETQRNKGNFPGRFSGRQFSNSRSEMNVSTLELGDSALYLCASSRAGLVDGYTFGSGTRLTVV.